This T cell receptor (beta chain) appears in the sequencing data of a study of siplizumab effects on memory and regulatory T cells. About this clone: The antigen remains undetermined.

Coculturing at 37°C lasted approximately six days for the mixed lymphocyte reaction cells. Repertoires were generated with immunoSEQ multiplex PCR, while TCRdb's copy carries only in-frame clones and drops some. The data hold 9,500 to 11,000 clones, with more than 35% observed a single time. The receptor was derived from a human donor in good health; the cells came from an allogeneic mixed lymphocyte reaction. Material: CFSE-low (dividing) CD8+ T cells sorted from an allogeneic mixed lymphocyte reaction.

CDR3 residues: CASSLKQPFNQPQHF. The CDR3 bases are TGTGCCAGCAGCTTAAAACAGCCTTTCAATCAGCCCCAGCATTTT. This chain joins TRBV4-2 and TRBJ1-5, with unresolved D. V lost 5 bases and J 3 bases, leaving 14 bases between the germline ends. The CDR3 is 15 amino acids. CDR1 and CDR2 from the germline V gene are LGHNA and YNFKEQ.